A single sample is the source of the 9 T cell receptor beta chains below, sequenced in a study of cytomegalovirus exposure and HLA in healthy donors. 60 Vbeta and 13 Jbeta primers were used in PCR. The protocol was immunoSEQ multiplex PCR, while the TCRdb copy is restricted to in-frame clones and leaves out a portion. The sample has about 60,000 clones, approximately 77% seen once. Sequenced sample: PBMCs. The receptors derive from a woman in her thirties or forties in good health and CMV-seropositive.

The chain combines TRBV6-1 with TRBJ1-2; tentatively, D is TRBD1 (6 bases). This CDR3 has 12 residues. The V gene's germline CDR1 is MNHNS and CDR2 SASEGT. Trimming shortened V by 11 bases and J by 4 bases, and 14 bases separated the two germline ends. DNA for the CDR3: TGTGCCGCAGGGGCCCTCCCCTATGGCTACACCTTC. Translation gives CAAGALPYGYTF.

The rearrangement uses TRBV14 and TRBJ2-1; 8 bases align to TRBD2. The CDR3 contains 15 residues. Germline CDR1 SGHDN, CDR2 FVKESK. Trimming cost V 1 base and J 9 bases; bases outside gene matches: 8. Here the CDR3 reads CASSQALGLAGEQFF. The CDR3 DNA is TGTGCCAGCAGCCAAGCCCTTGGACTAGCCGGTGAGCAGTTCTTC.

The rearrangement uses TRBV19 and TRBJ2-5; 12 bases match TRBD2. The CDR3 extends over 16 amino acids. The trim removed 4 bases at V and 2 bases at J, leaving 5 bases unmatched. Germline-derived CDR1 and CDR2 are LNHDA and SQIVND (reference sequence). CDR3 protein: CASSTSTSGGQETQYF. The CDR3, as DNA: TGTGCCAGTAGTACCTCAACTAGCGGGGGGCAAGAGACCCAGTACTTC.

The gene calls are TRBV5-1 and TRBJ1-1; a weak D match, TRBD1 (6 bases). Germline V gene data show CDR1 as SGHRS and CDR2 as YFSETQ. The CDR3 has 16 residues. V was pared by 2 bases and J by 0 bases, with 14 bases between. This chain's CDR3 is CASSFSGVDMNTEAFF. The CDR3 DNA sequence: TGCGCCAGCAGCTTCTCAGGGGTGGACATGAACACTGAAGCTTTCTTT.

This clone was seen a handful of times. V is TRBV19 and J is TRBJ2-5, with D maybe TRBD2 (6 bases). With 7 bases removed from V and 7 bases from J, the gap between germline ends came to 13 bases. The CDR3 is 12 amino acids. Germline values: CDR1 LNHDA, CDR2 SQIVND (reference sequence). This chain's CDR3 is CASMTSRGTQYF. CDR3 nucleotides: TGTGCCAGTATGACTAGTCGCGGGACCCAGTACTTC.

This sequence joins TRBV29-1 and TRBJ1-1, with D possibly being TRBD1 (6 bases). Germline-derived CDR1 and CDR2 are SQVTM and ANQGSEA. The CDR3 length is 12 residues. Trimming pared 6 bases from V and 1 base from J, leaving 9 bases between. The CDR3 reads CSVADRNTEAFF. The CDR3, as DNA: TGCAGCGTAGCGGACAGGAACACTGAAGCTTTCTTT.

The CDR3: CASKGGGQRTDTQYF. The CDR3 bases are TGTGCCAGCAAGGGCGGGGGCCAACGCACAGATACGCAGTATTTT. The rearrangement links TRBV2 to TRBJ2-3, with D possibly being TRBD2 (7 bases). CDR3 length: 15 amino acids. The V end lost 7 bases, the J end lost 1 base, and 15 bases lay between the germline ends. Germline CDR1 is SNHLY and CDR2 is FYNNEI.

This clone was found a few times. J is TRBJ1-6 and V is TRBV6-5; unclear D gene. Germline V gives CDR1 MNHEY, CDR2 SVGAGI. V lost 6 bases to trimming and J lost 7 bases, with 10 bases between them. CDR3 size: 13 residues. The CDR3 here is CASSFHTNSPLHF. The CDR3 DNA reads TGTGCCAGCAGCTTTCATACAAATTCACCCCTCCACTTT.

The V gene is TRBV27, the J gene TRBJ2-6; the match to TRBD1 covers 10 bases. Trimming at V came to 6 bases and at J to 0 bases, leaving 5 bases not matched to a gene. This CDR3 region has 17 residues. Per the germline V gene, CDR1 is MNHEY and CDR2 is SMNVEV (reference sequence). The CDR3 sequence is CASSRGQGGSGANVLTF. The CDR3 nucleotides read TGTGCCAGCAGCAGAGGACAGGGGGGCTCTGGGGCCAACGTCCTGACTTTC.